This TCR beta chain was recovered during a study of cytomegalovirus exposure and HLA in healthy donors. Study at large: Among about 200 million T cells, an earlier analysis found roughly 100 million unique TCR beta sequences.

Of note for this clone: Its antigen is not identified.

With 60 Vbeta and 13 Jbeta primers, the PCR was carried out. The data were produced by immunoSEQ multiplex PCR, yet TCRdb's version contains in-frame clones alone and is incomplete. The table lists about 100,000 clones, roughly 82% of them singletons. Overall study results and limits: Later on, analysis showed that most CMV-associated TCR beta chains appeared to be HLA-restricted. Being productive about 87% or about 30% of the time was typical of most TCR beta V segments in an earlier analysis.

This receptor was obtained from a man aged 30 to 45 in good health and CMV-seropositive. The sequenced sample was PBMCs.

This CDR3 reads CSVEASDRARSGYTF. DNA for the CDR3: TGCAGCGTTGAAGCCTCGGACAGGGCTAGGAGTGGCTACACCTTC. The chain couples TRBV29-1 to TRBJ1-2; TRBD1 matches at 8 bases. Per germline, CDR1 SQVTM and CDR2 ANQGSEA. V was clipped by 1 base and J by 7 bases; unmatched bases: 11. This CDR3 is built from 15 residues.